These T cell receptor beta chains were read from a single sample in a study of OX40 agonist ivuxolimab in advanced cancers. Data came from immunoSEQ multiplex PCR; TCRdb stores just in-frame clones and leaves some out. The sample carries roughly 28,000 clones, roughly 80% recorded once. The sequencing used CD4+ or CD8+ T cells sorted from blood, collected in a trial of the OX40 agonist ivuxolimab. These receptors were collected from an adult with an advanced solid tumor such as melanoma, head and neck, liver or kidney cancer. The CDR3 runs from the conserved cysteine through the conserved F or W. D genes are given only for firm matches. The listing skips clone size in some rows; elsewhere it reads once, few, many or a size class.

j_call d_call v_call clone_size cdr3_nt cdr3_aa
TRBJ2-3 - TRBV10-1 once TGCGCCAGCAGTGAGGAAAGGACAGAGTACACAGATACGCAGTATTTT CASSEERTEYTDTQYF
TRBJ2-2 TRBD2 TRBV29-1 - TGCAGCGCACGGGACTACTGGTCCGGGGAGCTGTTTTTT CSARDYWSGELFF
TRBJ1-1 - TRBV11-2 - TGTGCCAGCAGCTCGACAGTGCCCGAAGCTTTCTTT CASSSTVPEAFF
TRBJ2-2 TRBD2 TRBV7-8 - TGTGCCAGCAGCTTAGCTCCTCCCGGGGGGAGGACCGGGGAGCTGTTTTTT CASSLAPPGGRTGELFF
TRBJ2-7 - TRBV27 - TGTGCCAGCAGGGGTTCCTACGAGCAGTACTTC CASRGSYEQYF
TRBJ1-6 - TRBV2 - TGTGCCAGCAGGGAGGACAGCTCCTATAATTCACCCCTCCACTTT CASREDSSYNSPLHF
TRBJ2-1 TRBD2 TRBV27 - TGTGCCAGCAGTTTAGGGACTAGCGGGAGGTTCGACAATGAGCAGTTCTTC CASSLGTSGRFDNEQFF
TRBJ2-6 - TRBV2 once TGTGCCAGCAGTGAGGGGGGGCCCCGCTCTGGGGCCAACGTCCTGACTTTC CASSEGGPRSGANVLTF
TRBJ1-2 - TRBV19 - TGTGCCAGTACCTCAATGGGGGAGGCAGACTATGGCTACACCTTC CASTSMGEADYGYTF
TRBJ1-1 - TRBV21-1 - TGTGCCAGCAGAAACCTCGGTGGAGGGACAGGGAACACTGAAGCTTTCTTT CASRNLGGGTGNTEAFF
TRBJ2-6 TRBD1 TRBV15 - TGTGCCACCTCACAGGGGATTGGGGCCAACGTCCTGACTTTC CATSQGIGANVLTF
TRBJ2-2 - TRBV28 - TGTGCCAGCAGTTGGTGGACCGGGGACACCGGGGAGCTGTTTTTT CASSWWTGDTGELFF
TRBJ1-1 - TRBV29-1 once TGCAGCGTGCCCGGGACAGAAGCTTTCTTT CSVPGTEAFF
TRBJ2-5 - TRBV5-1 - TGCGCCAGCAGCTTGTGGTCCCAAGCGCGAGAAGAGACCCAGTACTTC CASSLWSQAREETQYF
TRBJ2-1 - TRBV11-2 - TGTGCCAGCAGCTTAGGGGGGGAGTACAATGAGCAGTTCTTC CASSLGGEYNEQFF
TRBJ2-7 TRBD1 TRBV6-1 - TGTGCCAGCAGTGAAATCGGGACAGGCTCCTACGAGCAGTACTTC CASSEIGTGSYEQYF
TRBJ1-4 - TRBV5-1 - TGCGCCAGCAGCTTCGGGCCGCCTGGGTATTTATTAGAACTGTTTTTT CASSFGPPGYLLELFF
TRBJ2-1 - TRBV4-1 - TGCGCCAGCAGCCAATCCCTGGACTTGGATGAGCAGTTCTTC CASSQSLDLDEQFF
TRBJ1-1 TRBD1 TRBV5-1 once TGCGCCAGCAGCTCCCAGACAGGGTGGCCCACTGAAGCTTTCTTT CASSSQTGWPTEAFF
TRBJ1-1 - TRBV5-6 - TGTGCCAGCAGCTTGGGCCCAACGGGCACTGAAGCTTTCTTT CASSLGPTGTEAFF
TRBJ2-7 - TRBV14 - TGTGCCAGCAGCCGGGGCCGCTCCTACGAGCAGTACTTC CASSRGRSYEQYF
TRBJ2-3 - TRBV12-2 - TGTGCAAGTCGCTTAGTGATGAGAAGAAGGGACACCCGGGAGCGATGCACAGATACGCAGTATTTT CASRLVMRRRDTRERCTDTQYF
TRBJ2-1 TRBD1 TRBV19 - TGTGCCAGTCGACTCGAGGACAGGGGTCACAATGAGCAGTTCTTC CASRLEDRGHNEQFF
TRBJ2-3 TRBD1 TRBV11-3 - TGTGCCAGCAGCGACCGGGACAGGGTACCAGATACGCAGTATTTT CASSDRDRVPDTQYF
TRBJ2-3 - TRBV6-5 - TGTGCCAGCAGTAGGGGGGCAGATACGCAGTATTTT CASSRGADTQYF
TRBJ2-1 - TRBV4-2 - TGTGCCAGCAGCCAAGAAAGGCGGGATGAGCAGTTCTTC CASSQERRDEQFF
TRBJ2-7 - TRBV27 once TGTGCCAGCAGGGGCTCCTACGAGCAGTACTTC CASRGSYEQYF
TRBJ2-7 - TRBV5-1 - TGCGCCAGCAGCTTTTCTTACCAATACGAGCAGTACTTC CASSFSYQYEQYF
TRBJ2-3 - TRBV7-9 - TGTGCCAGCAGCTCAGGGGCAGATACGCAGTATTTT CASSSGADTQYF
TRBJ2-7 TRBD1 TRBV30 - TGTGCCTGGAGTTCCCCGGGACAGCGCGCTCTTGGGTACGAGCAGTACTTC CAWSSPGQRALGYEQYF
TRBJ2-2 - TRBV5-1 - TGCGCCAGCAGCCCTCCCTTTAGCACCGGGGAGCTGTTTTTT CASSPPFSTGELFF
TRBJ2-1 TRBD2 TRBV9 - TGTGCCAGCAGCGTAGCCGGGGGGGACTACAATGAGCAGTTCTTC CASSVAGGDYNEQFF
TRBJ2-1 - TRBV7-9 - TGTGCCAGCAGCGTCACAGGCAATGAGCAGTTCTTC CASSVTGNEQFF